A selection of T cell receptor beta chains follows, all from one sample in a study of control samples from healthy donors and cancer patients. Using immunoSEQ multiplex PCR, the repertoire was profiled, and TCRdb retains in-frame clones only, with some absent. This sample has around 170,000 clones, with about 90% found just once. The source material was blood. These receptors were taken from a woman aged 30 to 39 in good health. Both conserved end residues are part of each CDR3. The D gene is left open where the match is weak. The size entry is marked missing in some rows and otherwise reads once, few, many or a size class.

d_call	j_call	v_call	clone_size	cdr3_aa	cdr3_nt
TRBD1	TRBJ1-1	TRBV27	-	CASSINRGGTEAFF	TGTGCCAGCAGTATAAACAGGGGTGGTACTGAAGCTTTCTTT
-	TRBJ1-2	TRBV19	-	CASSDSSPWTEYGYTF	TGTGCCAGTAGTGACTCAAGCCCTTGGACCGAGTATGGCTACACCTTC
TRBD1	TRBJ2-3	TRBV2	-	CASSTDRATSTDTQYF	TGTGCCAGCAGTACCGACAGGGCCACTAGCACAGATACGCAGTATTTT
-	TRBJ1-3	TRBV7-9	few	CASSRQSKLSGNTIYF	TGTGCCAGCAGCCGGCAGTCAAAACTGTCCGGAAACACCATATATTTT
-	TRBJ1-2	TRBV6-6	-	CASSLGGDDYGYTF	TGTGCCAGCAGCCTAGGGGGGGACGACTATGGCTACACCTTC
-	TRBJ1-3	TRBV2	few	CASSEFGGSRSGNTIYF	TGTGCCAGCAGTGAATTTGGAGGGTCACGGTCTGGAAACACCATATATTTT
TRBD1	TRBJ1-6	TRBV6-1	-	CASSGRGTVGGNSPLHF	TGTGCCAGCAGTGGTAGAGGGACAGTAGGAGGTAATTCACCCCTCCACTTT
TRBD2	TRBJ2-5	TRBV12-3/TRBV12-4	-	CATQWGGETQYF	TGTGCCACCCAGTGGGGGGGGGAGACCCAGTACTTC
TRBD1	TRBJ2-1	TRBV18	-	CASSRAGQGSNEQFF	TGTGCCAGCTCACGGGCGGGACAGGGAAGCAATGAGCAGTTCTTC
TRBD1	TRBJ2-5	TRBV24-1	once	CATSEPGQGEETQYF	TGTGCCACCAGTGAACCGGGACAGGGGGAAGAGACCCAGTACTTC
TRBD1	TRBJ1-1	TRBV9	-	CASSPRQGRKAFF	TGTGCCAGCAGCCCCAGACAGGGGAGAAAAGCTTTCTTT
-	TRBJ2-5	TRBV24-1	-	CATSGGLGRRLSETQYF	TGTGCCACCAGTGGAGGGTTAGGACGCCGTCTCTCAGAGACCCAGTACTTC
-	TRBJ2-5	TRBV5-1	-	CASSRLAQETQYF	TGCGCCAGCAGCCGCCTTGCCCAAGAGACCCAGTACTTC
-	TRBJ1-2	TRBV11-2	-	CASSLASGPHYGYTF	TGTGCCAGCAGCTTAGCTTCAGGACCTCACTATGGCTACACCTTC
-	TRBJ2-2	TRBV6-5	once	CASSSSRTANGELFF	TGTGCCAGCAGTTCGTCCCGGACAGCGAACGGGGAGCTGTTTTTT
TRBD1	TRBJ1-5	TRBV19	few	CASSRQGINQPQHF	TGTGCCAGTAGCCGACAGGGGATCAATCAGCCCCAGCATTTT
TRBD1	TRBJ2-3	TRBV5-6	-	CASSFQEVLSGQNTDTQYF	TGTGCCAGCAGCTTCCAAGAGGTTCTGTCGGGACAGAACACAGATACGCAGTATTTT
TRBD2	TRBJ2-1	TRBV29-1	-	CSAPGLDHNEQFF	TGCAGCGCTCCGGGACTAGATCACAATGAGCAGTTCTTC
TRBD2	TRBJ2-1	TRBV29-1	-	CSVRGLADVNGNEQFF	TGCAGCGTCCGAGGACTAGCGGACGTGAACGGAAATGAGCAGTTCTTC
-	TRBJ2-1	TRBV27	-	CASSFRDSYNEQFF	TGTGCCAGCAGTTTCCGGGACTCTTACAATGAGCAGTTCTTC
-	TRBJ2-7	TRBV28	-	CASSWGVHEQYF	TGTGCCAGCAGTTGGGGGGTCCACGAGCAGTACTTC
TRBD2	TRBJ2-1	TRBV5-1	-	CASSRGLAGVYEQFF	TGCGCCAGCAGCCGGGGACTAGCGGGAGTGTATGAGCAGTTCTTC
-	TRBJ2-1	TRBV6-2/TRBV6-3	-	CASSPFGGLSYNEQFF	TGTGCCAGCAGTCCCTTCGGGGGTTTAAGCTACAATGAGCAGTTCTTC
TRBD2	TRBJ2-1	TRBV28	once	CASRFLSGSVNEQFF	TGTGCCAGCAGGTTTCTTAGCGGGAGTGTGAATGAGCAGTTCTTC
TRBD2	TRBJ2-3	TRBV9	-	CASSVRLAGGADTQYF	TGTGCCAGCAGCGTACGTCTAGCGGGAGGGGCAGATACGCAGTATTTT
-	TRBJ2-1	TRBV2	-	CASSEALRGSEQFF	TGTGCCAGCAGTGAAGCGCTTCGGGGGTCTGAGCAGTTCTTC
-	TRBJ1-5	TRBV7-9	-	CASSFLNQPQHF	TGTGCCAGCAGCTTTCTTAATCAGCCCCAGCATTTT
-	TRBJ1-5	TRBV3-1/TRBV3-2	-	CASSPETGLGNQPQHF	TGTGCCAGCAGCCCTGAGACAGGACTTGGCAATCAGCCCCAGCATTTT
-	TRBJ2-1	TRBV29-1	once	CSLLGAAGEQFF	TGCAGCCTTCTAGGGGCAGCAGGTGAGCAGTTCTTC
TRBD2	TRBJ2-2	TRBV25-1	-	CASTPHGGGSGELFF	TGTGCCAGCACCCCACACGGGGGGGGATCCGGGGAGCTGTTTTTT
TRBD2	TRBJ2-5	TRBV30	-	CAFDGLAGVRETQYF	TGTGCCTTCGACGGACTAGCGGGGGTACGAGAGACCCAGTACTTC
TRBD2	TRBJ2-7	TRBV14	-	CARSCLLSSGSCKTAYEQYF	TGTGCCAGGAGCTGTCTTCTATCTAGCGGGAGTTGCAAAACAGCCTACGAGCAGTACTTC
-	TRBJ2-5	TRBV9	once	CASSRTVVETQYF	TGTGCCAGCAGCAGGACGGTCGTGGAGACCCAGTACTTC
-	TRBJ1-1	TRBV7-8	-	CASSLAFGGRLEAFF	TGTGCCAGCAGCTTAGCCTTCGGGGGGCGACTTGAAGCTTTCTTT
-	TRBJ1-5	TRBV6-5	-	CASLLGNNQPQHF	TGTGCCAGCCTTCTCGGTAACAATCAGCCCCAGCATTTT
-	TRBJ1-1	TRBV18	-	CASSPKSDTEAFF	TGTGCCAGCTCACCTAAGAGTGACACTGAAGCTTTCTTT
-	TRBJ1-1	TRBV11-3	once	CASNRLQANTEAFF	TGTGCCAGCAACCGCCTTCAGGCGAACACTGAAGCTTTCTTT
-	TRBJ1-1	TRBV3-1/TRBV3-2	once	CASSQDGGRGTEAFF	TGTGCCAGCAGCCAAGATGGGGGGAGAGGCACTGAAGCTTTCTTT
-	TRBJ1-2	TRBV6-1	-	CASSELGGTYGYTF	TGTGCCAGCAGTGAATTGGGGGGTACCTATGGCTACACCTTC
TRBD1	TRBJ1-3	TRBV2	few	CASSRDSPSSGNTIYF	TGTGCCAGCAGTAGGGACAGTCCCTCCTCTGGAAACACCATATATTTT
TRBD1	TRBJ2-3	TRBV6-4	few	CASSDSGQEPDTQYF	TGTGCCAGCAGTGACTCGGGACAGGAGCCAGATACGCAGTATTTT
-	TRBJ1-6	TRBV4-2	-	CATKLDSVNSPLHF	TGTGCCACCAAATTGGACAGCGTTAATTCACCCCTCCACTTT
TRBD1	TRBJ2-3	TRBV7-8	-	CASSSERQGLDTDTQYF	TGTGCCAGCAGCTCAGAAAGACAGGGGTTGGACACAGATACGCAGTATTTT
-	TRBJ2-1	TRBV7-9	once	CASSQTGQLDEQFF	TGTGCCAGCAGCCAGACTGGACAGTTGGATGAGCAGTTCTTC
-	TRBJ1-1	TRBV28	-	CASSFSPSAGGTEAFF	TGTGCCAGCAGTTTCTCCCCCTCGGCGGGAGGGACTGAAGCTTTCTTT
-	TRBJ1-5	TRBV19	-	CASRTGPLGQPQHF	TGTGCCAGTAGAACAGGGCCCTTAGGTCAGCCCCAGCATTTT
-	TRBJ2-5	TRBV5-1	-	CASSLLGGDRETQYF	TGCGCCAGCAGCTTATTAGGAGGGGACCGAGAGACCCAGTACTTC
TRBD1	TRBJ2-7	TRBV6-6	-	CASSYRTGLYEQYF	TGTGCCAGCAGTTACCGGACAGGTCTTTACGAGCAGTACTTC
-	TRBJ2-1	TRBV19	-	CASSIQGSSYNEQFF	TGTGCCAGTAGTATACAGGGTAGCTCCTACAATGAGCAGTTCTTC
TRBD2	TRBJ2-7	TRBV5-1	-	CASSLDHRDYTEQYF	TGCGCCAGCAGCTTAGACCACCGGGACTATACCGAGCAGTACTTC
-	TRBJ1-1	TRBV12-3/TRBV12-4	-	CASLGMNTEAFF	TGTGCCAGCCTAGGAATGAACACTGAAGCTTTCTTT
-	TRBJ2-5	TRBV6-5	-	CATRALSQETQYF	TGTGCCACCCGGGCCCTGTCGCAAGAGACCCAGTACTTC
-	TRBJ1-4	TRBV28	-	CASSFPRPSSNEKLFF	TGTGCCAGCAGTTTCCCTCGTCCTTCGAGTAATGAAAAACTGTTTTTT
-	TRBJ2-2	TRBV5-1	-	CASSHRQDRGELFF	TGCGCCAGCAGCCATCGACAGGATAGAGGGGAGCTGTTTTTT
-	TRBJ2-5	TRBV19	-	CASSPDRGETQYF	TGTGCCAGTAGTCCGGACAGAGGGGAGACCCAGTACTTC
-	TRBJ1-4	TRBV7-9	-	CASSLRSLGTGEKLFF	TGTGCCAGCAGCTTACGATCCCTAGGGACGGGAGAAAAACTGTTTTTT
-	TRBJ2-5	TRBV5-1	-	CASSLDRAGETQYF	TGCGCCAGCAGCTTGGACAGGGCGGGAGAGACCCAGTACTTC
TRBD2	TRBJ2-7	TRBV7-9	-	CASSFRGGVYEQYF	TGTGCCAGCAGCTTCCGTGGGGGGGTGTACGAGCAGTACTTC
-	TRBJ2-1	TRBV27	-	CASSFPGNEQFF	TGTGCCAGCAGTTTTCCGGGTAATGAGCAGTTCTTC
TRBD1	TRBJ1-2	TRBV12-3/TRBV12-4	once	CASSWGQMAGYTF	TGTGCCAGCAGTTGGGGACAGATGGCTGGCTACACCTTC